Listed here is a single TCR beta chain. This clone was counted only a few times. Its recognized antigen is unknown. Base qualities were left out, and no much larger clone turns up one base away. The sample is drawn from a study of CD8+ T cells in alopecia areata (dated by TCRdb to the late 2010s). With respect to the entire study: The treated patients, all with moderate-to-severe alopecia areata, were enrolled in an open-label pilot trial of oral tofacitinib given at 5 to 10 mg twice daily. immunoSEQ multiplex PCR using 35 Vbeta forward primers and 13 Jbeta reverse primers was used to amplify TCRbeta CDR3 regions. Scalp tissue and sorted CD4+ and CD8+ peripheral blood T cells from patchy and totalis/universalis alopecia areata patients and from healthy controls were covered by human TCRbeta sequencing. Biopsies were taken from tofacitinib-treated patients at baseline and again at 4 and 24 weeks into treatment, and several of those patients also had a later scalp biopsy. In treated patients, disease severity was measured using the SALT score, which gives the percentage of scalp surface area affected. To study T cell clonal expansion in alopecia areata, the researchers applied high-throughput TCRbeta sequencing to both the C3H/HeJ mouse model and human patients. Tofacitinib was given for 6 to 18 months, followed by 6 months of follow-up off drug to assess delayed response and recurrence. Scalp clonality was compared across normal scalp (n=4), patchy alopecia areata scalp (n=8), and alopecia totalis/universalis scalp (n=8). RNA was extracted with the PAXgene miRNA kit for fixed scalp, the miRNeasy kit for PBMCs, and the RNeasy kit for mouse skin. Broad study findings and their caveats: Shared TCR sequences between patients were less evident than in mice, which may be partly attributable to HLA diversity in the patient population. Unlike mouse skin, where gammadelta T cells dominate, normal human skin contains resident alphabeta T cells that get sequenced too, which complicates analysis of the scalp TCR repertoire. Compared with normal scalp, lesional scalp, particularly in alopecia totalis/universalis, had higher clonality and more expanded CD8+ clones, which suggests antigenic drive. Tofacitinib significantly decreased scalp clonality and the number of expanded CD8+ clones among the top 100 scalp clones. Because the treated cohort was small and included a single nonresponder, larger studies are needed to assess links between baseline CD8+ expansion and response. Many expanded lesional clones were found to persist in scalp and blood during tofacitinib treatment, and relapse after treatment cessation may be partly explained by this persistence.

Library creation used the immunoSEQ multiplex PCR assay. RNA was extracted from all samples and reverse transcribed into cDNA, which served as template for TCR sequencing. SuperScript III was used for first-strand cDNA synthesis, primed with a 2:1 mix of oligo-dT and random hexamers. Amplification bias was assessed with a synthetic immune receptor repertoire, and residual bias was removed computationally. In the original analysis: After raw reads were preprocessed to remove errors, the CDR3 was defined following IMGT conventions as running from the conserved cysteine to phenylalanine. Clonality was computed as 1 minus the Shannon entropy, with the entropy normalized by log2 of the number of productive unique TCRs. Whether each scalp clone was CD4 or CD8 was inferred by checking scalp TCRbeta sequences against the CD4 and CD8 repertoires from sorted blood. This immuneACCESS table, as held by TCRdb, lists in-frame sequences with V and J called but not all clones. Of the missing ones, under half trace to an unresolved V gene in checked studies; the others have no known cause. V and J calls and clone size are those listed in that table; D and trimming were worked out from the DNA. The sample yields fewer than 200,000 clones; about three fifths were counted once. The ten most abundant clones make up roughly 16% of the sample.

CDR1 and CDR2 are drawn from the germline V gene (reference sequence): LNHDA, SQIVND. The junction shows trimming of 3 bases on V and 1 base on J, and the gene matches do not reach 8 bases of it. The CDR3 contains 17 residues, cysteine and phenylalanine counted. Only the CDR3 region is kept as DNA, spanning 51 bases read in frame from base 1. The treatment or condition label corresponds to: oral pan-JAK inhibitor, 5-10 mg twice daily. From alopecia areata patients, peripheral blood was collected along with lesional scalp punch biopsies. PBMCs were isolated by density centrifugation and stained for CD3, CD4 and CD8, after which CD4+ and CD8+ T cells were sorted on a FACSAria.

This receptor chain uses TRBV19 and TRBJ1-1; 10 bases in the junction line up with TRBD1. The sequences come from CD4+ T cells sorted from blood, collected around week 55, from a patient treated with tofacitinib. This TCR derives from a human donor with alopecia areata. The DNA sequence follows: TGTGCCAGTAGTATCCGCGGGACAGGGGCAAAGAACACTGAAGCTTTCTTT. This gives the protein CASSIRGTGAKNTEAFF. With the rest looked up from the reference TRBV19 and TRBJ1-1 genes rather than sequenced, the full variable domain is DGGITQSPKYLFRKEGQNVTLSCEQNLNHDAMYWYRQDPGQGLRLIYYSQIVNDFQKGDIAEGYSVSREKKESFPLTVTSAQKNPTAFYLCASSIRGTGAKNTEAFFGQGTRLTVV.